Below, one TCR beta chain is given with its context. Its antigen is currently unknown. The sample belongs to a study of shared clonotypes between healthy human individuals. The CDR3 contains 14 residues. V lost 1 base, J lost 6 bases, and 2 bases stayed unmatched. Germline CDR1 and CDR2: LGHNA and YSLEER. Overall study results and limits: Non-shared clonotypes showed lower generation probabilities than clonotypes common to all four donors.

Naive CD8 cells comprised CD45RO-negative, CCR7-positively selected cells, excluding terminally differentiated effector memory CD45RA+ cells. Using immunoSEQ multiplex PCR, the repertoire was profiled, and TCRdb retains in-frame clones only, with some absent. The table shows under 1 million clones, with roughly 96% occurring only once. This receptor was obtained from a man aged 25 to 40 in good health. Source material: naive CD8+ T cells sorted from blood. The chain has TRBV4-3 and TRBJ2-5; the match to TRBD2 covers 10 bases. As DNA, the CDR3 is TGCGCCAGCAGCCAAGTAGCGGGAGGAAAGACCCAGTACTTC. Protein sequence: CASSQVAGGKTQYF.